The clone carrying this TCR beta chain was seen a few times. Its specificity is unknown. A much larger clone differs by one base, so this may be a read error. Sorted naive CD8 T cells were those defined as CD8+CD4-CCR7+CD45RA+. Each CDR3 protein is one row after TCRdb ran MiXCR on the PCR reads. The table lists about 320,000 distinct CDR3 sequences, 20% to 25% of them singletons. The data belong to a study of molecular identifiers for immune sequencing clone quantification. Germline CDR1 reads SEHNR; CDR2 reads FQNEAQ (reference sequence). The CDR3 is 13 amino acids. With 4 bases clipped from V and 4 bases from J, the junction kept 3 bases outside the gene matches. Broader study findings: Whereas clones above 20 RNA copies held under 1% of naive-cell molecules, they held over 97% of effector molecules.

The sample taken for sequencing was naive CD8+ T cells from blood, with Jurkat cell RNA spiked in. Sample subset: FACS-sorted CD8+CD4-CCR7+CD45RA+ naive T cells. The V and J genes are TRBV7-9 and TRBJ2-5; 7 bases are shared with TRBD1. The sequence was collected from a human donor in good health. Some libraries in this study had Jurkat cell RNA spiked in. The CDR3 DNA reads as TGTGCCAGCAGCTGGGACAGCCGAGAGACCCAGTACTTC. Translation gives CASSWDSRETQYF. The full variable domain, with the rest looked up from reference TRBV7-9 and TRBJ2-5, is DTGVSQNPRHKITKRGQNVTFRCDPISEHNRLYWYRQTLGQGPEFLTYFQNEAQLEKSRLLSDRFSAERPKGSFSTLEIQRTEQGDSAMYLCASSWDSRETQYFGPGTRLLVL.